The clone carrying this T cell receptor beta chain turned up a few times. Its matching antigen is unknown. Template switching supplied a universal primer site; unique molecular identifiers were carried on the cDNA. A single record per CDR3 protein comes from TCRdb applying MiXCR to the 5' RACE reads. The sample holds a few hundred thousand distinct CDR3 sequences; about 8.9% are singletons and the top ten take less than 4%. The data were obtained in a study of identical twins. Study-level findings and limits: Beta out-of-frame sequences showed weaker excess twin sharing. Insertions were reduced in abundant cord blood beta clonotypes but not in memory repertoires. Models predicted less out-of-frame TCR alpha sharing in monozygotic twins than was found.

Trimming removed 2 bases at V and 8 bases at J, with 9 bases between. This CDR3 spans 12 amino acids. Looked up from germline, CDR1 is MNHNY and CDR2 is SVGAGI (reference sequence). In addition, the sample was reused for a study of yellow fever vaccine responses in identical twins.

The sequence derives from a woman aged 18-29 years in good health. Sequencing was carried out using CD8+ T cells sorted from blood. The gene calls are TRBV6-6 and TRBJ1-1; D call uncertain. In nucleotides, the CDR3 is TGTGCCAGCAGTTACCTCTACGCCGAAGCTTTCTTT. This codes for CASSYLYAEAFF.